This T cell receptor beta chain was identified during a study of cytomegalovirus exposure and HLA in healthy donors. Study-level background: There were roughly 80 million unique TCRs (from HLA-typed donors) in an early data release.

When sampled, the donors appeared nominally healthy, though they likely had unrecorded immune exposures. The PCR employed 60 Vbeta primers together with 13 Jbeta primers. TCRdb's copy holds only in-frame clones and misses some; the assay was immunoSEQ multiplex PCR. The table shows roughly 140,000 clones, with 78% occurring only once. This clone has at least ten counts. This CDR3 spans 15 amino acids. Germline values: CDR1 SGHVS, CDR2 FQNEAQ. V was cut by 5 bases and J by 3 bases, with 16 bases left in between. The sequence was obtained from a woman aged 35 to 49 in good health and CMV-seropositive. The V gene is TRBV7-8, the J gene TRBJ1-2; no definite D call. The sequenced material came from PBMCs. CDR3 residues: CASSVGHEADYGYTF. CDR3 coding DNA: TGTGCCAGCAGCGTGGGTCATGAGGCGGACTATGGCTACACCTTC.